This entry concerns a single T cell receptor beta chain. This clonotype was recorded many times. Its antigen is still unknown. Qualities for individual bases were not recorded, and no much larger clone is one base off. Library creation used 5' RACE. The sequencer was a NextSeq 500. The TCR library protocol attached a unique molecular identifier to each TCR cDNA molecule to allow correction of PCR and sequencing errors. For the original study's pipeline: TCR identification, UMI-based error correction and CDR3 extraction were performed with Decombinator tools. TCRs above a frequency of 2 per 1,000, corresponding to the top 1% of the tumor frequency distribution, were defined as expanded. Expanded tumor TCRs statistically deemed absent (corrected P<0.05) from at least one tumor region were classed as regional, and all other expanded tumor TCRs were classed as ubiquitous. Renyi diversity was computed with the R vegan package after each repertoire had been subsampled 100 times to 5,000 TCRs. CDR3 similarity networks were constructed using string-kernel similarity of amino acid triplets, with links drawn between CDR3s whose pairwise similarity was above 0.82. TCRdb ran its own pipeline on the public reads, namely fastp trimming at Q25 and MiXCR clone calling, and kept in-frame beta chains. All rows with the same CDR3 protein become a single entry with the most common DNA and genes. TCRdb, not the authors, supplied the V and J calls. The table for this sample lists about 8,800 distinct CDR3 sequences; about 4.5% of them were counted only once. Clones ranked in the top ten supply approximately 10% of the sample.

Relative to germline, V is missing 4 bases and J is missing 0 bases, with 11 bases of the junction outside any gene match. The CDR3 contains 17 residues, cysteine and phenylalanine counted. CDR3 DNA only is kept here, 51 bases in frame from base 1. The germline V gene (reference sequence) supplies CDR1 LGHDT and CDR2 YNNKEL. Taken with the paper, the label for time point translates to: sample taken at primary tumor resection. Donors were some 67 patients with early-stage, untreated non-small cell lung cancer from the lung TRACERx cohort. Without any cell sorting, TCR sequencing was performed on whole RNA extracted either from tumor and nontumor lung tissue or from cryopreserved PBMC samples. A patient was chosen for TCR sequencing only when enough RNA was available from at least two tumor regions. Before being selected, tumor and adjacent nontumor lung specimens were reviewed by a lung pathologist.

The sample is drawn from a study of spatial heterogeneity in lung cancer (dated by TCRdb to the late 2010s). In the study overall: Beta-chain transcripts were consistently detected in greater numbers than alpha-chain transcripts, which likely reflects a higher abundance of beta-chain transcripts. At surgery, both alpha and beta chains were TCR-sequenced in under 250 tumor regions, fewer than 80 matched nontumor lung samples and a few dozen PBMC samples. The study linked features of the TCR repertoire to counts of nonsynonymous mutations, which were determined by whole-exome sequencing of tumor tissue. In the raw uncorrected reads, each unique combination of TCR and UMI appeared on average more than ten times. The study quantitatively compared TCR alpha and beta repertoires across multiple tumor regions, matched nontumor lung and blood in non-small cell lung cancer. In tumor regions, TCR transcript counts showed a strong correlation with a T cell transcriptional module score derived from matched bulk RNA-seq.

Beyond this particular receptor, the publication reports: Counts of ubiquitous and regional expanded TCRs correlated with counts of ubiquitous and regional nonsynonymous mutations, respectively. TCR-seq coverage of tumor T cells was estimated to be only approximately 7% for alpha chains and more than 11% for beta chains. Additional single-cell paired TCR alpha and beta sequencing was considered necessary to confirm, at a functional level, the hypothesis that regional TCRs recognize regional mutations. A correlation was observed between the number of expanded intratumoral alpha and beta TCRs and the tumor nonsynonymous mutation count.

The specimen comprised lung tumor tissue, sampled at surgery. The chain is made from TRBV3-1 and TRBJ1-1, and 7 junctional nucleotides match TRBD1. The clonotype comes from a female donor with early-stage non-small cell lung cancer. The CDR3 here reads CASSPRGGGLMNTEAFF. The nucleotide sequence is TGTGCCAGCAGCCCTCGTGGAGGGGGCTTGATGAACACTGAAGCTTTCTTT.